The rows below give T cell receptor beta chains drawn from one sample of a study of regulatory T cells in long-lasting Graves disease. Each CDR3 protein is one row after TCRdb ran MiXCR on the multiplex PCR reads. The table shows 450,000 to 700,000 distinct CDR3 sequences, with roughly 14% occurring only once. The data also belong to a second study, concerning T cells in Graves' hyperthyroidism and ophthalmopathy.

Sequenced here: peripheral blood mononuclear cells (PBMCs), sampled at new diagnosis, from a patient treated with antithyroid drugs. These receptors came from a man aged 25 to 40 with Graves disease. The CDR3 runs from the conserved cysteine through the conserved F or W. Fields, in order: D gene, J gene, clone size, V gene, CDR3 protein, CDR3 DNA. D genes are given only for firm matches. The size field is filled for only some rows; it gives once, few, many or a size class.

>NA|TRBJ2-1|NA|TRBV20-1
CSAPRPGSEQFF
TGCAGTGCTCCTAGACCCGGGAGTGAGCAGTTCTTC
>NA|TRBJ2-7|NA|TRBV18
CASSPKADEQYF
TGTGCCAGCTCACCAAAAGCAGACGAGCAGTACTTC
>NA|TRBJ2-7|many|TRBV5-1
CASSLGGTIYEQYF
TGCGCCAGCAGCTTGGGGGGGACCATCTACGAGCAGTACTTC
>NA|TRBJ2-1|many|TRBV29-1
CSVDRPYPVDEQFF
TGCAGCGTTGATAGGCCCTACCCGGTGGATGAGCAGTTCTTC
>TRBD2|TRBJ2-1|many|TRBV6-1
CASRYLTSGRTEQFF
TGTGCCAGCAGATATCTTACTAGCGGGAGAACTGAGCAGTTCTTC
>TRBD1|TRBJ1-2|many|TRBV27
CASNTRDRGFHGYTF
TGTGCCAGCAACACCCGGGACAGGGGATTCCATGGCTACACCTTC
>NA|TRBJ2-3|many|TRBV29-1
CSVRRGWSADTQYF
TGCAGCGTGCGCCGAGGGTGGAGCGCAGATACGCAGTATTTT
>NA|TRBJ2-7|many|TRBV2
CASRTPRARTYEQYF
TGTGCCAGCAGGACGCCGAGGGCACGGACCTACGAGCAGTACTTC
>NA|TRBJ1-2|many|TRBV11-1
CASSWTAVYTF
TGTGCCAGCAGTTGGACAGCAGTATACACCTTC
>TRBD2|TRBJ2-1|many|TRBV5-1
CASSLARGTIGDEQFF
TGCGCCAGCAGCTTGGCCCGGGGGACTATTGGGGATGAGCAGTTCTTC
>NA|TRBJ2-7|NA|TRBV5-1
CASTWGLPPYEQYF
TGCGCCAGCACTTGGGGACTCCCCCCATACGAGCAGTACTTC
>TRBD2|TRBJ2-1|many|TRBV20-1
CSAPAAGAGVGNEQFF
TGCAGTGCCCCGGCTGCGGGAGCGGGAGTGGGGAATGAGCAGTTCTTC
>TRBD1|TRBJ2-5|few|TRBV5-1
CASSSGGAGEETQYF
TGCGCCAGCAGCTCAGGGGGCGCAGGGGAAGAGACCCAGTACTTC
>NA|TRBJ1-2|NA|TRBV20-1
CSAGRDLDGYTF
TGCAGTGCTGGCCGGGACTTAGATGGCTACACCTTC
>NA|TRBJ1-1|many|TRBV27
CASRMGSYTEAFF
TGTGCCAGCAGAATGGGCTCCTACACTGAAGCTTTCTTT
>NA|TRBJ1-5|many|TRBV6-1
CASSIRPNQPQHF
TGTGCCAGCAGTATACGGCCAAATCAGCCCCAGCATTTT
>TRBD1|TRBJ1-3|many|TRBV28
CASSLFRGGLGNTIYF
TGTGCCAGCAGTTTATTTAGAGGGGGCTTGGGAAACACCATATATTTT
>TRBD1|TRBJ1-1|NA|TRBV3-1
CASSQAGTDIEAFF
TGTGCCAGCAGCCAGGCCGGGACAGATATTGAAGCTTTCTTT
>TRBD1|TRBJ2-3|many|TRBV7-2
CASSPGQGRAATQYF
TGTGCCAGCAGCCCGGGACAGGGGAGAGCGGCTACGCAGTATTTT
>NA|TRBJ2-7|many|TRBV5-1
CASSLVGGAYEQYF
TGCGCCAGCAGCTTGGTTGGGGGAGCCTACGAGCAGTACTTC
>TRBD2|TRBJ2-5|many|TRBV2
CASRSNAGREETQYF
TGTGCCAGCAGGTCAAACGCGGGGAGGGAGGAGACCCAGTACTTC
>TRBD1|TRBJ2-7|NA|TRBV4-1
CASSQWLRDRDGHEQYF
TGCGCCAGCAGCCAATGGTTGAGGGACAGGGATGGCCACGAGCAGTACTTC
>NA|TRBJ2-1|NA|TRBV9
CASSVAWNEQFF
TGTGCCAGCAGCGTAGCTTGGAATGAGCAGTTCTTC
>TRBD2|TRBJ2-2|many|TRBV7-8
CASRPSGSRTGELFF
TGTGCCAGCAGACCCAGCGGGAGCCGCACCGGGGAGCTGTTTTTT
>NA|TRBJ2-3|many|TRBV20-1
CSAREGGGRTDTQYF
TGCAGTGCTAGAGAAGGGGGGGGCAGGACAGATACGCAGTATTTT
>TRBD1|TRBJ2-5|many|TRBV6-5
CASSYPRQGRQETQYF
TGTGCCAGCAGTTACCCCCGACAGGGAAGGCAAGAGACCCAGTACTTC
>TRBD2|TRBJ2-1|many|TRBV5-6
CASSLRGSTDEQFF
TGTGCCAGCAGCTTACGCGGGAGTACGGATGAGCAGTTCTTC
>NA|TRBJ2-3|NA|TRBV11-2
CAGSPGLRTDTQYF
TGTGCCGGCAGCCCGGGACTCCGCACAGATACGCAGTATTTT
>NA|TRBJ2-2|many|TRBV29-1
CSVPGGRNRANTGELFF
TGCAGCGTTCCCGGGGGACGGAACCGCGCAAACACCGGGGAGCTGTTTTTT
>TRBD2|TRBJ2-7|many|TRBV6-5
CASSYRSGISSYEQYF
TGTGCCAGCAGTTACCGGAGCGGGATCTCTTCCTACGAGCAGTACTTC
>NA|TRBJ1-2|few|TRBV19
CASSAGRAHGYTF
TGTGCCAGTAGTGCCGGGAGGGCCCACGGCTACACCTTC
>NA|TRBJ2-3|many|TRBV20-1
CSAGLRGSTDTQYF
TGCAGTGCTGGACTAAGGGGTAGCACAGATACGCAGTATTTT
>NA|TRBJ1-5|many|TRBV12-3/TRBV12-4
CASRGPASSPQHF
TGTGCCAGCAGAGGACCCGCCTCCTCGCCCCAGCATTTT
>TRBD2|TRBJ2-1|few|TRBV20-1
CSARERSGRSYNEQFF
TGCAGTGCTAGAGAACGTAGCGGGAGGTCCTACAATGAGCAGTTCTTC
>NA|TRBJ2-5|many|TRBV27
CASREWGPQETQYF
TGTGCCAGCCGGGAGTGGGGCCCCCAAGAGACCCAGTACTTC
>TRBD2|TRBJ2-2|many|TRBV12-5
CASGPGGGTGELFF
TGTGCTAGTGGCCCGGGAGGAGGGACCGGGGAGCTGTTTTTT
>NA|TRBJ2-1|many|TRBV27
CASSRAGAYNEQFF
TGTGCCAGCAGTCGGGCAGGGGCCTACAATGAGCAGTTCTTC
>NA|TRBJ1-3|many|TRBV18
CASSPPPGTGNTIYF
TGTGCCAGCTCACCACCCCCAGGGACTGGAAACACCATATATTTT